The T cell receptor beta chain described here comes from a study of T cell responses to AZD1222 COVID-19 vaccine. Only in-frame clones appear in the TCRdb table, and some are missing; sequencing was by immunoSEQ multiplex PCR. There are approximately 89,000 clones in the sample; roughly nine tenths occur only once, and approximately 5% lies in the top ten. This clone was seen only once. Trimming took 4 bases from V and 5 from J, leaving 8 bases between them. There are 12 residues in the CDR3. CDR1 and CDR2 from the germline V gene are LGHDT and YNNKEL (reference sequence). The chain joins TRBV3-1 (or the pseudogene TRBV3-2) to TRBJ1-1; TRBD1 is a possible D gene (5 bases). This TCR derives from an adult who received the AZD1222 COVID-19 vaccine. This material consisted of peripheral blood, taken 28 days after the second AZD1222 dose. The CDR3 sequence is CASSPWGTEAFF. The CDR3 coding sequence is TGTGCCAGCAGCCCATGGGGGACTGAAGCTTTCTTT.